Shown below are 17 T cell receptor beta chains from a single sample sequenced in a study of response to subunit inactivated influenza vaccine. TCRdb called the RT-PCR reads again in MiXCR, with one record for every CDR3 protein. This repertoire shows 600,000 to 850,000 distinct CDR3 sequences, 13% to 15% found once; its top ten account for approximately 7.6%. The specimen was PBMCs from blood, collected 14 days before vaccination. These receptors were obtained from a man aged 50 or older who received an inactivated influenza vaccine.

V gene TRBV5-1 combines with J gene TRBJ2-7; D remains unclear. Germline CDR1 is SGHRS and CDR2 is YFSETQ. The CDR3 contains 13 residues. V shed 4 bases and J shed 2 bases, with 10 bases lying between them. For the CDR3, the DNA is TGCGCCAGCAGCCGGACGGATACCTACGAGCAGTACTTC. Translated, it gives CASSRTDTYEQYF. The full variable domain, with the rest looked up from reference TRBV5-1 and TRBJ2-7, is KAGVTQTPRYLIKTRGQQVTLSCSPISGHRSVSWYQQTPGQGLQFLFEYFSETQRNKGNFPGRFSGRQFSNSRSEMNVSTLELGDSALYLCASSRTDTYEQYFGPGTRLTVT.

This rearrangement joins TRBV7-6 to TRBJ2-7; 8 bases match TRBD2. The CDR3 is made up of 15 amino acids. Germline V gives CDR1 SGHVS, CDR2 FNYEAQ. The V segment lost 7 bases and the J segment 0 bases; nucleotides outside the gene matches: 8. The chain's CDR3 is CASNRRGGCSYEQYF. DNA for the CDR3: TGTGCCAGCAACCGTCGGGGGGGCTGCTCCTACGAGCAGTACTTC.

This clonotype was picked up many times. The chain joins TRBV29-1 to TRBJ1-1, with unresolved D. V was shortened by 5 bases and J by 2 bases, with 6 bases between the two germline ends. This CDR3 is 11 amino acids long. Per germline, CDR1 SQVTM and CDR2 ANQGSEA. The CDR3 sequence: CSVQANTEAFF. The CDR3 region has the DNA TGCAGCGTTCAGGCTAACACTGAAGCTTTCTTT. Looking up the rest from reference TRBV29-1 and TRBJ1-1 gives the full variable domain: SAVISQKPSRDICQRGTSLTIQCQVDSQVTMMFWYRQQPGQSLTLIATANQGSEATYESGFVIDKFPISRPNLTFSTLTVSNMSPEDSSIYLCSVQANTEAFFGQGTRLTVV.

Only a few counts were recorded for this clonotype. The rearrangement joins TRBV20-1 to TRBJ2-7; 9 bases are a match to TRBD2. Trimming at V came to 6 bases and at J to 0 bases, leaving 15 bases not matched to a gene. CDR1 is DFQATT and CDR2 is SNEGSKA in the germline V gene (reference sequence). The length of the CDR3 is 17 residues. CDR3 amino acids: CSAKPTLAGQISYEQYF. The DNA for the CDR3 is TGCAGTGCCAAGCCCACCCTAGCGGGGCAGATCTCCTACGAGCAGTACTTC.

In this sample, this clonotype turned up many times. This chain joins TRBV10-3 and TRBJ1-5, with D possibly being TRBD1 (6 bases). Germline V gene sequence: CDR1 ENHRY, CDR2 SYGVKD. V was cut by 6 bases and J by 0 bases, with 9 bases left in between. The CDR3 loop spans 14 amino acids. The CDR3 protein is CAISAGASNQPQHF. The CDR3 region has the DNA TGTGCCATCAGCGCAGGGGCTAGCAATCAGCCCCAGCATTTT.

In this sample, this clonotype turned up a few times. The chain employs TRBV12-3 or TRBV12-4 and TRBJ1-3; 9 bases are shared with TRBD1. V lost 4 bases to trimming and J lost 3 bases; unmatched junction nucleotides: 4. The CDR3 covers 15 residues. Here the CDR3 reads CASSSRTGDGNTIYF. CDR3 sequence (DNA): TGTGCCAGCAGTTCTCGGACAGGGGATGGAAACACCATATATTTT.

This clonotype was detected only a few times. The chain recombines TRBV11-1 with TRBJ2-1; D is possibly TRBD2 (6 bases). Germline assignment: CDR1 SGHAT and CDR2 FQDESV (reference sequence). V lost 2 bases to trimming and J lost 4 bases, with 21 bases between them. The CDR3 has 18 amino acids. CDR3 nucleotide sequence: TGTGCCAGCAGCTTAACCCGGCGTTTGCGGGATTTTTACAATGAGCAGTTCTTC. Protein product: CASSLTRRLRDFYNEQFF.

The chain couples TRBV2 to TRBJ2-7; D remains unclear. The CDR3 has 14 residues. The V end was cut by 0 bases, the J end by 1 base, with 7 bases between. The germline gives CDR1 SNHLY, CDR2 FYNNEI. The CDR3 loop is CASSEAFGSYEQYF. CDR3 DNA sequence: TGTGCCAGCAGTGAAGCGTTCGGATCCTACGAGCAGTACTTC.

J is TRBJ2-7 and V is TRBV29-1; D assignment may be TRBD1 or TRBD2 (5 bases each). Germline lookup yields CDR1 SQVTM and CDR2 ANQGSEA. The V end was cut by 4 bases, the J end by 2 bases, with 12 bases between. The CDR3 sequence is 13 residues long. CDR3 in amino acids: CSVVSGHTYEQYF. The DNA of the CDR3 is TGCAGCGTTGTATCGGGGCATACCTACGAGCAGTACTTC.

This clonotype was recorded many times. The V call is TRBV2, the J call TRBJ1-2, with a possible D match to TRBD1 (5 bases). Trimming took off 3 bases at V and 6 bases at J, with 14 bases between the two ends. Germline-derived CDR1 and CDR2 are SNHLY and FYNNEI. The CDR3 sequence is 14 residues long. CDR3: CASSEQGRINGYTF. The CDR3, as DNA: TGTGCCAGCAGTGAGCAGGGTCGTATTAATGGCTACACCTTC. Drawing the rest from reference TRBV2 and TRBJ1-2, the complete variable domain is EPEVTQTPSHQVTQMGQEVILRCVPISNHLYFYWYRQILGQKVEFLVSFYNNEISEKSEIFDDQFSVERPDGSNFTLKIRSTKLEDSAMYFCASSEQGRINGYTFGSGTRLTVV.

In this sample, this clonotype turned up many times. The chain recombines TRBV27 with TRBJ2-3; D is ambiguous. This CDR3 region has 14 residues. The ends were cut back, 3 bases at V and 2 bases at J, with 9 bases in the middle. The V gene's germline CDR1 is MNHEY and CDR2 SMNVEV (reference sequence). The CDR3 DNA sequence: TGTGCCAGCAGTTTCCTCTATGACACAGATACGCAGTATTTT. This encodes CASSFLYDTDTQYF.

This clonotype was observed at least ten times. V and J are TRBV6-5 and TRBJ1-1; 9 nucleotides agree with TRBD1. Germline CDR1 MNHEY, CDR2 SVGAGI. The CDR3 covers 17 residues. V was pared by 4 bases and J by 5 bases, with 14 bases of the junction left unmatched. CDR3 nucleotide sequence: TGTGCCAGCAGTTTTCGTCCCGGGACAGGGAGTTTGACTGAAGCTTTCTTT. Protein product: CASSFRPGTGSLTEAFF.

This clonotype showed up just a few times. This chain uses TRBV12-3 or TRBV12-4 with TRBJ2-3; no clear D. The CDR3 has 14 residues. V was clipped by 6 bases and J by 9 bases, with 19 bases between them. The CDR3 loop is CASSLQATSRTQYF. CDR3 nucleotide sequence: TGTGCCAGCAGCCTACAAGCGACCAGTCGCACGCAGTATTTT.

This clonotype has just a few counts. The V and J genes are TRBV4-3 and TRBJ2-7; D possibly uses TRBD1 or TRBD2 (6 bases each). Trimming left V 4 bases short and J 1 base short, with 17 bases between. The germline V gene has CDR1 LGHNA and CDR2 YSLEER. This CDR3 region has 16 residues. CDR3 in amino acids: CASSPTARGASYEQYF. In DNA, the CDR3 is TGCGCCAGCAGCCCTACGGCGAGGGGGGCTTCCTACGAGCAGTACTTC.

The V gene is TRBV20-1, the J gene TRBJ1-5, with unresolved D. The CDR3 covers 14 residues. The V end lost 4 bases, the J end lost 4 bases, and 14 bases lay between the germline ends. From germline, CDR1 is DFQATT and CDR2 SNEGSKA (reference sequence). CDR3 region: CSANGGKFNQPQHF. As DNA, the CDR3 is TGCAGTGCTAACGGAGGGAAGTTTAATCAGCCCCAGCATTTT.

Concerning this clonotype: It may be a read error: a sequence one base away is much more abundant. V gene TRBV30 combines with J gene TRBJ2-2; no firm D call. This CDR3 is 10 amino acids long. The ends were cut back, 6 bases at V and 4 bases at J, with 3 bases in the middle. CDR1 and CDR2 from the germline V gene are GTSNPN and SVGIG (reference sequence). The CDR3 DNA sequence: TGTGCCTGTGGCACCGGGGAGCTGTTTTTT. Amino acids: CACGTGELFF.

The V and J genes are TRBV29-1 and TRBJ2-2; D gene uncertain. Germline-derived CDR1 and CDR2 are SQVTM and ANQGSEA. This CDR3 comprises 12 residues. Trimming took 6 bases from V and 2 from J, leaving 7 bases between them. CDR3 in DNA: TGCAGCGTGGACGATAACACCGGGGAGCTGTTTTTT. This gives the protein CSVDDNTGELFF.